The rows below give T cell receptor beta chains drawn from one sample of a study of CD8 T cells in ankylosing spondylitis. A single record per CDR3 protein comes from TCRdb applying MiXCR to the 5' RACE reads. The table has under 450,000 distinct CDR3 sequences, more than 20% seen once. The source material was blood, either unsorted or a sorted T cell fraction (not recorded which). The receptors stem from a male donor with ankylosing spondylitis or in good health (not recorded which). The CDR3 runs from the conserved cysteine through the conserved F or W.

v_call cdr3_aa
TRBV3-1 CASSQDSDGPYEQYF
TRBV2 CASLIFRDRGNNEQFF
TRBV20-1 CSARGEGLTPEQFF
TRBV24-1 CATSGTGNLNEQFF
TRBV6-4 CASSDGQGHTDTQYF
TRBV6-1 CASSGRDRVDDTQYF
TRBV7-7 CASSLGAGEGDEQFF
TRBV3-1 CASSQGSSGAETQYF
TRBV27 CASSLDRDNQPQHF
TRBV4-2 CASTPASGEYNEQFF
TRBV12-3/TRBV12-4 CASTARTGYNTGELFF
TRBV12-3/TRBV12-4 CASSSGQRETQYF
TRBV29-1 CSVVVGPEQYF
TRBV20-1 CSARDLEGSSYNEQFF
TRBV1 CTSRFERGGPRGYNEQFF
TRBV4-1 CASSQAPLDRDEQYF
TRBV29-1 CSVEGVAGTAYEQYF
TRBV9 CASSVWTGGNEQFF
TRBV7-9 CASSGDRAGEQYF
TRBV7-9 CASSPDRAGYEQYF
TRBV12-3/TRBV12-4 CASSLAGRSTDTQYF
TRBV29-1 CSATETYEQYF
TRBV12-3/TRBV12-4 CASSYRGAVYGYTF
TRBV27 CASSSQTLSILNTGELFF
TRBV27 CASSLSVYLRNEQFF
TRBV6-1 CASSDRGSYSNQPQHF
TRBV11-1 CASSLRQRPPYEQYF
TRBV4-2 CASSQEVVGSRSGEQFF
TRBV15 CATMDSNEQFF
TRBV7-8 CASSLEGRGYNEQFF
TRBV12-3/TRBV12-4 CASSTSGANTGELFF
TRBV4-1 CASSQVYVGNTEAFF
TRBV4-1 CASSQDQGANTEAFF
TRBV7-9 CASSSAGSPGNEQFF
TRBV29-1 CSALGGSGTTGELFF
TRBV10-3 CATGSGQGTDTQYF
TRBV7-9 CASQGIASEQFF
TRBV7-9 CASSLDWGSSEAFF
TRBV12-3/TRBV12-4 CASSLQPTREEQYF
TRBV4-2 CASSLGTSGGRGGDTQYF
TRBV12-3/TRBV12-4 CASRRTGYEQYF
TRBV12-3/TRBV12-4 CASSLPGSTDTQYF
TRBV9 CASSVDGTVNIQYF
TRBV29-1 CSVDRGMEQFF
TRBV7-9 CASSPRGGSSYNEQFF
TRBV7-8 CASSSPKQNNEQFF